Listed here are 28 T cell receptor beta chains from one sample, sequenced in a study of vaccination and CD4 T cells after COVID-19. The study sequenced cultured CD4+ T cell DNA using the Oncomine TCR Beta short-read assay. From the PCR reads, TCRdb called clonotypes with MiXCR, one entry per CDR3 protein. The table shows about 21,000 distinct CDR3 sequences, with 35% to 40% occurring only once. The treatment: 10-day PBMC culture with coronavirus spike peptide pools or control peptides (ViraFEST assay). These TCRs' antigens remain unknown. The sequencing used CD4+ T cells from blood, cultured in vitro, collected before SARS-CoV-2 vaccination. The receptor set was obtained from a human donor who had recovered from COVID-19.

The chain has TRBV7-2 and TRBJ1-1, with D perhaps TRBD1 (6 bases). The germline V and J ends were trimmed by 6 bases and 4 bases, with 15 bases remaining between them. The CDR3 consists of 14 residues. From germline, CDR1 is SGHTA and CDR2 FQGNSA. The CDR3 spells CASSPSWGRTEAFF. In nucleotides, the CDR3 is TGTGCCAGCAGTCCCTCGTGGGGGCGCACTGAAGCTTTCTTT.

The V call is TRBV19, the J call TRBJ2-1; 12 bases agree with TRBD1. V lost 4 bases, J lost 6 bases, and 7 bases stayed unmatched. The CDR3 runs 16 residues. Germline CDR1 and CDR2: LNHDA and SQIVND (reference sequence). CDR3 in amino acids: CASSKRDRGLGNEQFF. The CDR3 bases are TGTGCCAGTAGTAAGAGGGACAGGGGGCTCGGCAATGAGCAGTTCTTC.

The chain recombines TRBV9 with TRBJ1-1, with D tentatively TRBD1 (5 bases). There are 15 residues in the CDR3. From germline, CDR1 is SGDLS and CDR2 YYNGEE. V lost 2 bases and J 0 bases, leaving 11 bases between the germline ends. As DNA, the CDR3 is TGTGCCAGCAGCGTCGGGGCCCGTCTGAACACTGAAGCTTTCTTT. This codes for CASSVGARLNTEAFF.

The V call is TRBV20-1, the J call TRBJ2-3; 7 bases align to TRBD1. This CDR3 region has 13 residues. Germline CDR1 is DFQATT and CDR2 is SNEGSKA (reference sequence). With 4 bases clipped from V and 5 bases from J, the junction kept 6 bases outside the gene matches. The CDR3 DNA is TGCAGTGCTATGGGACAGTCAGTAGATACGCAGTATTTT. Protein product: CSAMGQSVDTQYF.

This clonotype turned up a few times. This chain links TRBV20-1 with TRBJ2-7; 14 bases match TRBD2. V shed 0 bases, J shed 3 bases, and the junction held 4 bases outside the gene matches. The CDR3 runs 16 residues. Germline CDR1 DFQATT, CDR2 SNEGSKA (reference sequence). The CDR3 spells CSARDLGTSGGYEQYF. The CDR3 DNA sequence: TGCAGTGCTAGAGATCTCGGGACTAGCGGGGGCTACGAGCAGTACTTC.

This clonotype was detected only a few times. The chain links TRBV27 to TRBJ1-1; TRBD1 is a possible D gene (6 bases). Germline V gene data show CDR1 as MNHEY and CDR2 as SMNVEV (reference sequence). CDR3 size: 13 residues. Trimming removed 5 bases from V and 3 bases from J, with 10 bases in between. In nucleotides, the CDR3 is TGTGCCAGCAGTCCCTACAGGGACACTGAAGCTTTCTTT. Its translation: CASSPYRDTEAFF.

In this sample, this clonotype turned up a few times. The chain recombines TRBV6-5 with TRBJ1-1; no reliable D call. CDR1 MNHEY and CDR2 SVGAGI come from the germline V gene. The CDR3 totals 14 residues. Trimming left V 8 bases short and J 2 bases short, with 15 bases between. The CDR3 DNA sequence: TGTGCCAGCCGTTTGAGGTCACAAAACACTGAAGCTTTCTTT. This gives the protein CASRLRSQNTEAFF.

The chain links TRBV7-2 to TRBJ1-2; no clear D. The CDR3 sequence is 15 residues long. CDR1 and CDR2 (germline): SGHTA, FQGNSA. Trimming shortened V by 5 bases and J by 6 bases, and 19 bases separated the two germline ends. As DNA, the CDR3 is TGTGCCAGCAGCCCGGGCCTGGGATTTGGGGATGGCTACACCTTC. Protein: CASSPGLGFGDGYTF.

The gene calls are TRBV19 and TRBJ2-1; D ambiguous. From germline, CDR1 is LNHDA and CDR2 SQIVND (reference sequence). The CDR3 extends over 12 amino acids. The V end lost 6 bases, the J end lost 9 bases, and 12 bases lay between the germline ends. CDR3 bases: TGTGCCAGTAGGACGTCAGGTGGTGAGCAGTTCTTC. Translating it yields CASRTSGGEQFF.

In nucleotides, the CDR3 is TGTGCCAGCAGCTTAGGTACAGTCACTGAAGCTTTCTTT. Translation gives CASSLGTVTEAFF. The chain carries TRBV7-9 and TRBJ1-1; D is ambiguous. Per the germline V gene, CDR1 is SEHNR and CDR2 is FQNEAQ (reference sequence). The CDR3 runs 13 residues. Between the trimmed V and J ends, which lost 1 base and 4 bases, there was a span of 7 bases.

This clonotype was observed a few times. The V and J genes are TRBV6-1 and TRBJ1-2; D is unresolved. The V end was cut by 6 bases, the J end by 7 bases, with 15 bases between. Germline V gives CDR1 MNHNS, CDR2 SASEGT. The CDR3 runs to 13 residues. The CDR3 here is CASRWPTLGGYTF. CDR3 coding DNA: TGTGCCAGCAGATGGCCTACGCTCGGTGGCTACACCTTC.

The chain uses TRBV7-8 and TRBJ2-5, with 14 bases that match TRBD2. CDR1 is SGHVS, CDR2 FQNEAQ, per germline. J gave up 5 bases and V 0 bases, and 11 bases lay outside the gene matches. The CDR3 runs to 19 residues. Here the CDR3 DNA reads TGTGCCAGCAGCTTAGCGCACTTGACTAGCGGGAGGGCCGGGGAGACCCAGTACTTC. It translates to CASSLAHLTSGRAGETQYF. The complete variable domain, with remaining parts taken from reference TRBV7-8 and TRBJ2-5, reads GAGVSQSPRYKVAKRGQDVALRCDPISGHVSLFWYQQALGQGPEFLTYFQNEAQLDKSGLPSDRFFAERPEGSVSTLKIQRTQQEDSAVYLCASSLAHLTSGRAGETQYFGPGTRLLVL.

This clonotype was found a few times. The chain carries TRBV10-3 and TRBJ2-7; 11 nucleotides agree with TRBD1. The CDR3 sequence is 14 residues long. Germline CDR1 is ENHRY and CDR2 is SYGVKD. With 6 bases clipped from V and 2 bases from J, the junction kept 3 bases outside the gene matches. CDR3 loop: CAISGGQGAYEQYF. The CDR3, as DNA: TGTGCCATCAGCGGGGGACAGGGGGCCTACGAGCAGTACTTC.

The CDR3: CASSSNSGGVETQYF. Written as DNA, the CDR3 is TGTGCCAGCAGCTCGAATAGCGGGGGCGTGGAGACCCAGTACTTC. The chain has TRBV5-4 and TRBJ2-5; TRBD2 matches 9 bases. The CDR3 has 15 residues. V was clipped by 3 bases and J by 5 bases; unmatched bases: 8. In germline, CDR1 is SGHNT, CDR2 YYREEE (reference sequence).

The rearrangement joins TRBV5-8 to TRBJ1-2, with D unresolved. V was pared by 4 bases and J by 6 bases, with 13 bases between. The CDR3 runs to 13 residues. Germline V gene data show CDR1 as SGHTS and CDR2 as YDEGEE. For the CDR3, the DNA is TGTGCCAGCAGCACCCAGACATTCAATGGCTACACCTTC. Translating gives CASSTQTFNGYTF.

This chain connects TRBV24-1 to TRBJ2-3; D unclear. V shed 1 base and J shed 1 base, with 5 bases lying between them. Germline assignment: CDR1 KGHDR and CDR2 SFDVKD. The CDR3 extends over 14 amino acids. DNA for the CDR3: TGTGCCACCAGTGATTTTAGGGGCACAGATACGCAGTATTTT. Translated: CATSDFRGTDTQYF.

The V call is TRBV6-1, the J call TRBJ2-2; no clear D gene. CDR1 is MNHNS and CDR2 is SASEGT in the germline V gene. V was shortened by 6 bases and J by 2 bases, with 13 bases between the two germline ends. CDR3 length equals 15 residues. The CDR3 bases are TGTGCCAGCAGACTTAGCATGGGTAACACCGGGGAGCTGTTTTTT. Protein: CASRLSMGNTGELFF.

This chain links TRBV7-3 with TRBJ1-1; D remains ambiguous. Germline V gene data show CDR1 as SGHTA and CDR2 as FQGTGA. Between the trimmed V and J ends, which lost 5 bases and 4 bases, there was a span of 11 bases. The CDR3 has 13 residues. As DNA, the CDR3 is TGTGCCAGCAGCAAATTTACGGGCACTGAAGCTTTCTTT. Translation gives CASSKFTGTEAFF.

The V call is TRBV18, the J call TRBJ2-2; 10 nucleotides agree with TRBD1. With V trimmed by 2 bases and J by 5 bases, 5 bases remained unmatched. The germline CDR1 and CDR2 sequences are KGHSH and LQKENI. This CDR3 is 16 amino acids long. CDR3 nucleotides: TGTGCCAGCTCACCATATCGGGACAGGGGTACCGGGGAGCTGTTTTTT. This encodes CASSPYRDRGTGELFF.

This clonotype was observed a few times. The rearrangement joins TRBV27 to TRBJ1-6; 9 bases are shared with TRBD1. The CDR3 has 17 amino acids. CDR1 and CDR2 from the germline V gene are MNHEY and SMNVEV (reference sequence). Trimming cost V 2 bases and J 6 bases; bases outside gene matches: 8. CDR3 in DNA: TGTGCCAGCAGTTTACCACAAACAGGGGGCTTTAATTCACCCCTCCACTTT. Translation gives CASSLPQTGGFNSPLHF.

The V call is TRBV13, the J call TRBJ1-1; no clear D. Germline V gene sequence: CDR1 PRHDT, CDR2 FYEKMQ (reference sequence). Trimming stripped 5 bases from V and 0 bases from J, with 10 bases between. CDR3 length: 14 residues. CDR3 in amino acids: CASSGNGVNTEAFF. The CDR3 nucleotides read TGTGCCAGCAGCGGGAACGGTGTGAACACTGAAGCTTTCTTT.

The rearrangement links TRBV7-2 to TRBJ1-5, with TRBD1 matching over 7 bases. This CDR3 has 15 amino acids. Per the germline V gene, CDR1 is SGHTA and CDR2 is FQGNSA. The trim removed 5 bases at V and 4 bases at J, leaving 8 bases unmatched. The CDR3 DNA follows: TGTGCCAGCAGCCAAGATCAACAGGGGAATCAGCCCCAGCATTTT. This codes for CASSQDQQGNQPQHF. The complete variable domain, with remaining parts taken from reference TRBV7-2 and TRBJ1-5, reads GAGVSQSPSNKVTEKGKDVELRCDPISGHTALYWYRQSLGQGLEFLIYFQGNSAPDKSGLPSDRFSAERTGGSVSTLTIQRTQQEDSAVYLCASSQDQQGNQPQHFGDGTRLSIL.

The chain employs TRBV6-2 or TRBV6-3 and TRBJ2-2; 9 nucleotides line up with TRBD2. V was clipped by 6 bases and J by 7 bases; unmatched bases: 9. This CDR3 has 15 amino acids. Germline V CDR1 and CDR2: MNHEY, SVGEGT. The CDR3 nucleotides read TGTGCCAGCAGACCAGCGGGGGGAATGGGCGGGGAGCTGTTTTTT. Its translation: CASRPAGGMGGELFF.

The DNA of the CDR3 is TGTGCCTGGAGTGTACGCGGAGACCGCTTTTATTCACCCCTCCACTTT. It translates to CAWSVRGDRFYSPLHF. V and J are TRBV30 and TRBJ1-6, with D unresolved. The CDR3 runs to 16 residues. V was shortened by 0 bases and J by 8 bases, with 17 bases between the two germline ends. Looked up from germline, CDR1 is GTSNPN and CDR2 is SVGIG (reference sequence).

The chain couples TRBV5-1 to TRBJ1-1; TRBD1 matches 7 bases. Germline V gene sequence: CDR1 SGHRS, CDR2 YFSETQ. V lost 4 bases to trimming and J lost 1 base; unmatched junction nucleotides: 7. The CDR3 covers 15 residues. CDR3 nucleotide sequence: TGCGCCAGCAGCGTAGCCGGGACAGCGAACACTGAAGCTTTCTTT. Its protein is CASSVAGTANTEAFF.

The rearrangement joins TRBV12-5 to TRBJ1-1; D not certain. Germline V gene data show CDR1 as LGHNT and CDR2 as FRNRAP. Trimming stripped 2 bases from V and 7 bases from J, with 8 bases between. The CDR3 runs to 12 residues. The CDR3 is CASGLKNVEAFF. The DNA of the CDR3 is TGTGCTAGTGGTTTGAAGAATGTTGAAGCTTTCTTT.

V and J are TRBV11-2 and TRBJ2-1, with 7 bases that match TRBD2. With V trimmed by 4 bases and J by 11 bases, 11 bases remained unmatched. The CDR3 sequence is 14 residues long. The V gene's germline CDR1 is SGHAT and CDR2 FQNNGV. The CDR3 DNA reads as TGTGCCAGCAGCTCAAGAATGGGGGAGGGGCAGCAGTTCTTC. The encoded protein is CASSSRMGEGQQFF.

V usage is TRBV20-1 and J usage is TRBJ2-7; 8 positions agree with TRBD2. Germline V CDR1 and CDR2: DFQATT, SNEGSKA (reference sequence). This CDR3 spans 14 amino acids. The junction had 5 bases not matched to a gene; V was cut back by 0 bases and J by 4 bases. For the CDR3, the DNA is TGCAGTGCTAGAGATCTTAGCGGGATTTACGAGCAGTACTTC. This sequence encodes CSARDLSGIYEQYF.